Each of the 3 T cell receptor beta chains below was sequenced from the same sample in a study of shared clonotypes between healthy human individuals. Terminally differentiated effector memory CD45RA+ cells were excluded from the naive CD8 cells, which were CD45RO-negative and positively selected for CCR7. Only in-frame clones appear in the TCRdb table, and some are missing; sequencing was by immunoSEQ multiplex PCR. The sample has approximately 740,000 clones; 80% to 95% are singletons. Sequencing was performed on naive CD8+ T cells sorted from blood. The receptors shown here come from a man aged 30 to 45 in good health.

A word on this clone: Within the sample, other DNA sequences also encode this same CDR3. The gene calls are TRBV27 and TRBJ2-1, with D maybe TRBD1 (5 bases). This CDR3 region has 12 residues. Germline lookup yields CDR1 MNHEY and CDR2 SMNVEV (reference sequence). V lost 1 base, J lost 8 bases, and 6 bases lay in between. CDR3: CASSLLGDEQFF. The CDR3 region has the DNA TGTGCCAGCAGTTTATTAGGGGATGAGCAGTTCTTC.

CDR3 coding DNA: TGTGCCAGCAGCTTAGGGGACTACTCTGGAAACACCATATATTTT. The encoded protein is CASSLGDYSGNTIYF. The chain joins TRBV7-8 to TRBJ1-3; D is perhaps TRBD1 (5 bases). Germline V lookup: CDR1 SGHVS, CDR2 FQNEAQ. The CDR3 consists of 15 residues. Trimming cost V 1 base and J 0 bases, with 7 bases left between them. The full variable domain, completed using reference TRBV7-8 and TRBJ1-3, is GAGVSQSPRYKVAKRGQDVALRCDPISGHVSLFWYQQALGQGPEFLTYFQNEAQLDKSGLPSDRFFAERPEGSVSTLKIQRTQQEDSAVYLCASSLGDYSGNTIYFGEGSWLTVV.

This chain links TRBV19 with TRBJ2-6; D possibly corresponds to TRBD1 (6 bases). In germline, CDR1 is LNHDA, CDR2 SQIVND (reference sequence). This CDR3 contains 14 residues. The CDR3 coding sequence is TGTGCGGTTGAAAGGGGGTCTGGGGCCAACGTCCTGACTTTC. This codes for CAVERGSGANVLTF.